This TCR beta chain originates from a study of blood T cell repertoires in COVID-19. Overall study context: In each case, the material was cDNA or gDNA derived from T cells, B-cell-depleted T cells, or PBMCs.

Germline CDR1 reads SGHRS; CDR2 reads YFSETQ. The CDR3 spans 14 residues. V shed 2 bases and J shed 3 bases, with 11 bases lying between them. In the authors' workflow: How many nucleated cells were present was estimated from reference gene primer amplification. Assay used: immunoSEQ multiplex PCR; TCRdb lists only in-frame clones, some missing. V and J calls and clone size are copied from that table; D and trimming were computed from the DNA. Altogether 50,000 to 55,000 clones are present, about nine tenths being singletons, with the ten largest covering less than 15%. The material sequenced was peripheral blood. The clonotype originates from a man between 65 and 85 years old with acute or convalescent COVID-19. The chain carries TRBV5-1 and TRBJ1-2; possibly TRBD1 for D (5 bases). The CDR3 region is CASSFGDSYYGYTF. The DNA of the CDR3 is TGCGCCAGCAGCTTTGGTGACAGCTACTATGGCTACACCTTC.